Listed here are 15 T cell receptor beta chains from one sample, sequenced in a study of identical twins. TCRdb processed the 5' RACE reads anew with MiXCR; each CDR3 protein has one entry. The sample records some 190,000 distinct CDR3 sequences, around a sixth being singletons. This same sample was also taken into another study, of T cells expressing NK-cell markers.

What was sequenced was CD8+ T cells sorted from blood. All receptors come from a woman under 30 in good health.

This clonotype occurred a few times. The chain employs TRBV7-8 and TRBJ2-5; D unresolved. The CDR3 runs to 14 residues. Germline loops: CDR1 SGHVS, CDR2 FQNEAQ. The V gene lost 3 bases and the J gene lost 5 bases, with 13 bases spanning the gap. Here the CDR3 reads CASSFLEDQETQYF. The CDR3 DNA reads TGTGCCAGCAGCTTTCTAGAGGATCAGGAGACCCAGTACTTC.

The V call is TRBV14, the J call TRBJ2-1, with 8 bases lining up with TRBD2. This CDR3 has 17 amino acids. Germline V lookup: CDR1 SGHDN, CDR2 FVKESK. V gave up 3 bases and J gave up 8 bases; unmatched junction bases: 15. The chain's CDR3 is CASSHRRPGLEGDEQFF. The CDR3 DNA sequence: TGTGCCAGCAGCCATCGACGACCGGGACTAGAAGGCGATGAGCAGTTCTTC.

As concerns this clonotype: A much larger clone lies one base from this, so it may be a read error. The chain carries TRBV10-3 and TRBJ2-3, with D maybe TRBD2 (6 bases). The germline CDR1 and CDR2 sequences are ENHRY and SYGVKD. Between the trimmed V and J ends, which lost 2 bases and 5 bases, there was a span of 20 bases. This CDR3 region has 17 residues. The CDR3 nucleotides read TGTGCCATCAGTGAGACATCTAGCTGGAGGGCCCAAGATACGCAGTATTTT. Protein: CAISETSSWRAQDTQYF.

This clonotype was seen more than once but under ten times. This chain connects TRBV27 to TRBJ1-1; TRBD1 is a possible D gene (5 bases). V lost 2 bases and J lost 4, with 17 bases in between. The germline V gene encodes CDR1 MNHEY and CDR2 SMNVEV (reference sequence). The CDR3 contains 16 residues. CDR3 residues: CASSLLRSRGGTEAFF. The CDR3 DNA reads TGTGCCAGCAGTTTACTCCGGAGCCGGGGGGGCACTGAAGCTTTCTTT.

The CDR3 sequence is CASSDTGSDYNEQFF. The CDR3 nucleotides read TGTGCCAGCAGTGACACCGGCTCGGACTACAATGAGCAGTTCTTC. The genes are TRBV6-4 and TRBJ2-1; D unresolved. The CDR3 is made up of 15 amino acids. V shed 2 bases and J shed 3 bases, with 11 bases lying between them. Per the germline V gene, CDR1 is MRHNA and CDR2 is SNTAGT.

The rearrangement uses TRBV20-1 and TRBJ2-1; the match to TRBD2 covers 12 bases. J gave up 8 bases and V 6 bases, and 11 bases lay outside the gene matches. CDR3 length equals 15 residues. Germline-derived CDR1 and CDR2 are DFQATT and SNEGSKA (reference sequence). The CDR3 here is CSAPTPSGRAYEQFF. CDR3 coding DNA: TGCAGTGCCCCAACTCCTAGCGGGAGGGCATATGAGCAGTTCTTC.

In this sample, this clonotype turned up a few times. The chain recombines TRBV7-8 with TRBJ2-7, with TRBD2 matching over 7 bases. V lost 7 bases to trimming and J lost 5 bases; unmatched junction nucleotides: 8. The CDR3 is made up of 13 amino acids. In germline, CDR1 is SGHVS, CDR2 FQNEAQ. The CDR3 nucleotides read TGTGCCAGCAATGGCGGGAGCCTCGACGAGCAGTACTTC. This translates into CASNGGSLDEQYF.

V is TRBV21-1 and J is TRBJ1-6. TRBV21-1 is designated a pseudogene. The CDR3 extends over 21 amino acids. The CDR3 nucleotides are TGTGCCAGCAGCAAGGCGGGGACTACAGGAAAATCGCCATCGGGTAATTCACCCCTCCACTTT. Its translation is CASSKAGTTGKSPSGNSPLHF.

The chain carries TRBV5-1 and TRBJ2-5; no definite D call. Germline lookup yields CDR1 SGHRS and CDR2 YFSETQ. The CDR3 is made up of 15 amino acids. V lost 6 bases and J 5 bases, leaving 20 bases between the germline ends. The CDR3 DNA reads TGCGCCAGCACACCAGAGCCCGGGCACGAGGAGACCCAGTACTTC. This encodes CASTPEPGHEETQYF.

This clonotype was observed a few times. The chain is built from TRBV15 and TRBJ2-5; D is uncertain. The V gene lost 3 bases and the J gene lost 4 bases, with 18 bases spanning the gap. Germline V gives CDR1 LNHNV, CDR2 YYDKDF (reference sequence). The CDR3 consists of 16 residues. CDR3 residues: CATSSPGRVAVETQYF. DNA for the CDR3: TGTGCCACCAGCAGTCCAGGAAGGGTGGCGGTAGAGACCCAGTACTTC.

This clonotype was seen a few times. This CDR3 reads CASSYRLAGAYETQYF. Written as DNA, the CDR3 is TGTGCCAGCAGTTACCGGCTAGCGGGGGCCTATGAGACCCAGTACTTC. The chain employs TRBV6-5 and TRBJ2-5, with TRBD2 matching over 10 bases. The CDR3 spans 16 residues. Germline values: CDR1 MNHEY, CDR2 SVGAGI. V shed 2 bases and J 5 bases; nucleotides not matched to a gene: 8.

V is TRBV2 and J is TRBJ2-1; unclear D gene. Germline loops: CDR1 SNHLY, CDR2 FYNNEI. Trimming cost V 8 bases and J 0 bases, with 5 bases left between them. CDR3 length: 12 amino acids. The CDR3: CASVSSYNEQFF. CDR3 coding DNA: TGTGCCAGCGTGAGCTCCTACAATGAGCAGTTCTTC.

The table lists this clonotype with a few counts. The gene calls are TRBV5-4 and TRBJ2-7, with 9 bases that match TRBD2. Looked up from germline, CDR1 is SGHNT and CDR2 is YYREEE (reference sequence). Trimming at V came to 2 bases and at J to 2 bases, leaving 5 bases not matched to a gene. The CDR3 extends over 15 amino acids. The CDR3: CASSLAGGLPYEQYF. DNA of the CDR3: TGTGCCAGCAGCTTAGCGGGAGGTCTCCCCTACGAGCAGTACTTC. Drawing the rest from reference TRBV5-4 and TRBJ2-7, the complete variable domain is ETGVTQSPTHLIKTRGQQVTLRCSSQSGHNTVSWYQQALGQGPQFIFQYYREEENGRGNFPPRFSGLQFPNYSSELNVNALELDDSALYLCASSLAGGLPYEQYFGPGTRLTVT.

This clonotype has only a few counts. The chain uses TRBV2 and TRBJ2-5; a weak D match, TRBD1 (5 bases). The CDR3 sequence is 14 residues long. CDR1 and CDR2 from the germline V gene are SNHLY and FYNNEI. V shed 3 bases and J shed 5 bases, with 13 bases lying between them. CDR3 loop: CASSEFQGRETQYF. The CDR3 DNA follows: TGTGCCAGCAGTGAGTTCCAGGGCCGGGAGACCCAGTACTTC.

The chain is built from TRBV11-1 and TRBJ2-1; 12 bases are a match to TRBD2. Germline V gene lookup returns CDR1 SGHAT and CDR2 FQDESV (reference sequence). The CDR3 consists of 18 residues. With 5 bases clipped from V and 3 bases from J, the junction kept 11 bases outside the gene matches. The CDR3 bases are TGTGCCAGCAGCCCTCCGACTAGCGGGGGATCAAACTACAATGAGCAGTTCTTC. Translation: CASSPPTSGGSNYNEQFF. Using reference TRBV11-1 and TRBJ2-1 for the parts outside the CDR3, the full variable domain is EAEVAQSPRYKITEKSQAVAFWCDPISGHATLYWYRQILGQGPELLVQFQDESVVDDSQLPKDRFSAERLKGVDSTLKIQPAELGDSAMYLCASSPPTSGGSNYNEQFFGPGTRLTVL.